What follows are 25 T cell receptor beta chains derived from one specimen sequenced in a study of T cells in Graves' hyperthyroidism and ophthalmopathy. The CDR3 regions of TCR beta were amplified from RNA transcripts. During a first-round RT-PCR of the TCR CDR3, the HTBI primer set was used. TCRdb reprocessed the multiplex PCR reads with MiXCR, giving one entry per CDR3 protein. The data contain about 600,000 distinct CDR3 sequences, roughly 16% of them singletons. Sequencing was carried out using blood. The source of these receptors is a woman in her forties with Graves' ophthalmopathy.

V and J are TRBV7-9 and TRBJ2-4; the D is unclear. The V and J ends lost 4 bases and 0 bases respectively, with 10 bases between them. From germline, CDR1 is SEHNR and CDR2 FQNEAQ (reference sequence). This CDR3 is built from 15 residues. The chain's CDR3 is CASSSEPVAKNIQYF. The CDR3 bases are TGTGCCAGCAGCTCCGAACCGGTAGCCAAAAACATTCAGTACTTC.

V usage is TRBV7-6 and J usage is TRBJ2-6; maybe TRBD2 (6 bases). The CDR3 is 13 residues long. V was pared by 8 bases and J by 2 bases, with 7 bases between. In germline, CDR1 is SGHVS, CDR2 FNYEAQ. The CDR3 region is CASGGTGANVLTF. For the CDR3, the DNA is TGTGCCAGCGGGGGGACTGGGGCCAACGTCCTGACTTTC.

This clonotype was recorded many times. The V and J genes are TRBV2 and TRBJ2-1; the D gene is possibly TRBD1 (6 bases). The CDR3 length is 16 residues. With 6 bases removed from V and 0 bases from J, the gap between germline ends came to 15 bases. Per the germline V gene, CDR1 is SNHLY and CDR2 is FYNNEI. The DNA for the CDR3 is TGTGCCAGCAGAGCATTGACAGGCGGCTCCTACAATGAGCAGTTCTTC. It codes for CASRALTGGSYNEQFF.

The chain has TRBV6-1 and TRBJ2-7; D remains ambiguous. V gave up 6 bases and J gave up 1 base, with 7 bases separating them. The CDR3 is 12 amino acids. From germline, CDR1 is MNHNS and CDR2 SASEGT. DNA for the CDR3: TGTGCCAGCAGCCACAGTTCCTACGAGCAGTACTTC. Translating it yields CASSHSSYEQYF.

This clonotype has more than one count but fewer than ten. The junction departs from germline at one end; a sequencing error may be responsible. The V and J genes are TRBV7-3 and TRBJ2-1, with 14 bases aligning to TRBD2. CDR3 length equals 16 residues. Per the germline V gene, CDR1 is SGHTA and CDR2 is FQGTGA. In DNA, the CDR3 is TGTGCCGGCAGCGCCTCGACTAGCGGGGGGGTTGGTGAGCAGTTCTTC. It translates to CAGSASTSGGVGEQFF.

J is TRBJ2-1 and V is TRBV11-1, with 10 bases that match TRBD2. The ends lost 3 bases at V and 8 bases at J; junction bases unmatched: 13. CDR1 and CDR2 (germline): SGHAT, FQDESV (reference sequence). The CDR3 contains 17 residues. The DNA of the CDR3 is TGTGCCAGCAGCTTGTACACTAGCGGGACACAAGTCTATGAGCAGTTCTTC. Translated, it gives CASSLYTSGTQVYEQFF.

This clonotype was picked up many times. This chain links TRBV5-4 with TRBJ2-1, with D possibly being TRBD2 (5 bases). Germline lookup yields CDR1 SGHNT and CDR2 YYREEE (reference sequence). Trimming stripped 5 bases from V and 2 bases from J, with 11 bases between. CDR3 length: 14 residues. CDR3 nucleotide sequence: TGTGCCAGCAGGGAAGCGGAAGCCTACAATGAGCAGTTCTTC. Its translation is CASREAEAYNEQFF.

This clonotype was seen ten or more times. The chain uses TRBV12-5 and TRBJ2-6; no definite D call. CDR3 length: 13 amino acids. Germline CDR1 reads LGHNT; CDR2 reads FRNRAP. Trimming took off 7 bases at V and 0 bases at J, with 4 bases between the two ends. Here the CDR3 reads CASASSGANVLTF. Here the CDR3 DNA reads TGTGCTAGTGCCTCCTCTGGGGCCAACGTCCTGACTTTC.

With respect to this clonotype: Mismatch with germline at one junction end may stem from a read error. The CDR3 here is CASSLQRPSGATRELFF. DNA for the CDR3: TGTGCCAGCAGCCTACAGAGGCCTAGCGGGGCCACCAGGGAGCTGTTTTTT. The chain has TRBV14 and TRBJ2-2, with 9 bases aligning to TRBD2. Looked up from germline, CDR1 is SGHDN and CDR2 is FVKESK. This CDR3 is 17 amino acids long.

V is TRBV5-1 and J is TRBJ2-5; 10 bases align to TRBD2. V was clipped by 4 bases and J by 2 bases; unmatched bases: 8. The V gene's germline CDR1 is SGHRS and CDR2 YFSETQ. CDR3 length: 16 amino acids. CDR3 region: CASSQQPAGGQETQYF. CDR3 nucleotides: TGCGCCAGCAGCCAGCAGCCAGCGGGAGGGCAAGAGACCCAGTACTTC.

This clonotype was seen a handful of times. This chain uses TRBV4-1 with TRBJ1-5, with 7 bases aligning to TRBD1. V trimming: 4 bases; J trimming: 6 bases; junction bases outside the gene matches: 9. Germline V gene lookup returns CDR1 MGHRA and CDR2 YSYEKL. The CDR3 is 15 residues long. The CDR3 sequence is CASSPTAGGFQPQHF. CDR3 nucleotides: TGCGCCAGCAGCCCGACGGCAGGGGGGTTTCAGCCCCAGCATTTT.

This clonotype was detected only a few times. This chain links TRBV27 with TRBJ1-6; no reliable D call. Trimming removed 4 bases from V and 0 bases from J, with 13 bases in between. CDR3 length equals 17 residues. CDR1 MNHEY and CDR2 SMNVEV come from the germline V gene (reference sequence). CDR3 coding DNA: TGTGCCAGCAGTTCCACCTTAGGGATCTCCTATAATTCACCCCTCCACTTT. This codes for CASSSTLGISYNSPLHF.

V and J are TRBV28 and TRBJ1-6; D remains ambiguous. The V gene's germline CDR1 is MDHEN and CDR2 SYDVKM. The CDR3 is 14 amino acids. The V end was cut by 5 bases, the J end by 7 bases, with 12 bases between. In DNA form, the CDR3 reads TGTGCCAGCAGTCCCTCGGCCGTAAATTCACCCCTCCACTTT. The encoded protein is CASSPSAVNSPLHF.

This clonotype has ten or more counts. The junction and the germline gene differ at one end; a read error may be behind it. The chain joins TRBV2 to TRBJ2-1, with D perhaps TRBD2 (5 bases). This CDR3 has 13 amino acids. In germline, CDR1 is SNHLY, CDR2 FYNNEI. The CDR3 spells CATCLDSNNEQFF. DNA of the CDR3: TGTGCCACCTGTCTGGACTCCAACAATGAGCAGTTCTTC.

The chain links TRBV5-1 to TRBJ2-1; tentatively, D is TRBD1 (6 bases). CDR3 length: 14 residues. CDR1 and CDR2 (germline): SGHRS, YFSETQ. V lost 0 bases to trimming and J lost 2 bases, with 6 bases between them. The CDR3 sequence: CASSLEGAYNEQFF. In nucleotides, the CDR3 is TGCGCCAGCAGCTTGGAGGGGGCCTACAATGAGCAGTTCTTC.

This clonotype was found many times. The chain recombines TRBV18 with TRBJ1-5, with D possibly TRBD1 on 6 matching bases. CDR1 is KGHSH, CDR2 LQKENI, per germline. V was pared by 5 bases and J by 11 bases, with 13 bases between. The CDR3 totals 12 residues. CDR3 residues: CASSREQGAQHF. The CDR3 region has the DNA TGTGCCAGCTCAAGAGAACAGGGAGCCCAGCATTTT.

This clonotype has a handful of counts. The chain recombines TRBV19 with TRBJ1-5; 7 bases line up with TRBD1. The CDR3 consists of 15 residues. With 5 bases clipped from V and 6 bases from J, the junction kept 10 bases outside the gene matches. Germline V gives CDR1 LNHDA, CDR2 SQIVND (reference sequence). This CDR3 reads CASSLRQGGGQPQHF. The CDR3 DNA reads as TGTGCCAGTAGTCTCCGACAGGGCGGAGGTCAGCCCCAGCATTTT.

The V and J genes are TRBV28 and TRBJ1-6; tentative D call: TRBD1 (5 bases). Trimming stripped 5 bases from V and 2 bases from J, with 16 bases between. Germline V lookup: CDR1 MDHEN, CDR2 SYDVKM. CDR3 length equals 17 residues. The CDR3 region has the DNA TGTGCCAGCAGTCTCCACAGCCCAGGGACCTATAATTCACCCCTCCACTTT. It is translated as CASSLHSPGTYNSPLHF.

The CDR3, as DNA: TGTGCCAGCAGCACCGGACTAGCGGGAGGGCGGAAGTATTTT. Translated: CASSTGLAGGRKYF. This sequence joins TRBV7-9 and TRBJ2-3, with 15 bases identical to TRBD2. The germline V gene encodes CDR1 SEHNR and CDR2 FQNEAQ (reference sequence). V shed 5 bases and J 13 bases; nucleotides not matched to a gene: 7. CDR3 size: 14 residues.

This clonotype has a count of ten or more. This chain uses TRBV5-1 with TRBJ1-2; D is ambiguous. V lost 4 bases and J 4 bases, leaving 14 bases between the germline ends. Germline V gene sequence: CDR1 SGHRS, CDR2 YFSETQ. The CDR3 covers 14 residues. CDR3 sequence reads: CASSRALEVYGYTF. In nucleotides, the CDR3 is TGCGCCAGCAGCCGGGCACTGGAAGTCTATGGCTACACCTTC.

At least ten counts were recorded for this clonotype. The chain uses TRBV6-5 and TRBJ2-7; TRBD1 agrees at 7 bases. J gave up 2 bases and V 2 bases, and 12 bases lay outside the gene matches. The CDR3 runs to 17 residues. Germline lookup yields CDR1 MNHEY and CDR2 SVGAGI. The CDR3 DNA is TGTGCCAGCAGTTACGCTTCGGGACAGCTTTTTCCCTACGAGCAGTACTTC. The encoded protein is CASSYASGQLFPYEQYF.

This clonotype was detected ten times or more. V gene TRBV5-1 combines with J gene TRBJ1-4; TRBD1 is a possible D gene (5 bases). The CDR3 runs to 17 residues. The V gene lost 0 bases and the J gene lost 6 bases, with 18 bases spanning the gap. Germline V lookup: CDR1 SGHRS, CDR2 YFSETQ. The CDR3 spells CASSLDPETASDEKLFF. DNA for the CDR3: TGCGCCAGCAGCTTGGACCCGGAGACAGCGTCGGATGAAAAACTGTTTTTT.

This clonotype was seen repeatedly, ten times or more. The V gene is TRBV20-1, the J gene TRBJ2-7; TRBD1 matches at 9 bases. This CDR3 has 13 amino acids. Germline V lookup: CDR1 DFQATT, CDR2 SNEGSKA (reference sequence). V was pared by 2 bases and J by 7 bases, with 6 bases of the junction left unmatched. CDR3 loop: CSARLGQGQEQYF. CDR3 DNA sequence: TGCAGTGCTAGATTGGGACAGGGTCAAGAGCAGTACTTC.

This clonotype came up many times. The chain employs TRBV10-3 and TRBJ1-5; a weak D match, TRBD1 (6 bases). The CDR3 length is 13 residues. Germline values: CDR1 ENHRY, CDR2 SYGVKD. V was cut by 5 bases and J by 3 bases, with 8 bases left in between. The DNA for the CDR3 is TGTGCCATCAGTCGGGACAACAATCAGCCCCAGCATTTT. It codes for CAISRDNNQPQHF.

The sample holds many counts of this clonotype. The V and J genes are TRBV2 and TRBJ2-5; D may match TRBD1 or TRBD2 (5 bases each). CDR3 size: 13 residues. Trimming took off 8 bases at V and 5 bases at J, with 15 bases between the two ends. Germline values: CDR1 SNHLY, CDR2 FYNNEI. CDR3 amino acids: CASPTRDAETQYF. Written as DNA, the CDR3 is TGTGCCAGCCCAACCCGGGACGCGGAGACCCAGTACTTC.